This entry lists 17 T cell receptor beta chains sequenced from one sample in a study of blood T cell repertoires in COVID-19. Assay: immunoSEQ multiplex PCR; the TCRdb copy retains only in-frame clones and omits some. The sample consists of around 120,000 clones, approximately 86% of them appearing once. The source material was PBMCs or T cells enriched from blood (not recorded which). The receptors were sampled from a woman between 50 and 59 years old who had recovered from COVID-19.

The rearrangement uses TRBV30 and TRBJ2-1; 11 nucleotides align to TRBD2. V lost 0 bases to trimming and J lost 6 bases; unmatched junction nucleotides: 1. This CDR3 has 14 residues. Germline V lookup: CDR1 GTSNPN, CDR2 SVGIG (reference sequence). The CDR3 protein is CAWSVGLAGNEQFF. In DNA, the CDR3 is TGTGCCTGGAGTGTAGGACTAGCGGGCAATGAGCAGTTCTTC.

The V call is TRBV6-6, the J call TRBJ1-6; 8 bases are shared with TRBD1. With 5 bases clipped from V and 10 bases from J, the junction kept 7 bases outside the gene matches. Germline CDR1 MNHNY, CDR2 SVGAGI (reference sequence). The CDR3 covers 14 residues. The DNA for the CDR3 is TGTGCCAGCAGTCACGGACAGGGTGGGTCACCCCTCCACTTT. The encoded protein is CASSHGQGGSPLHF.

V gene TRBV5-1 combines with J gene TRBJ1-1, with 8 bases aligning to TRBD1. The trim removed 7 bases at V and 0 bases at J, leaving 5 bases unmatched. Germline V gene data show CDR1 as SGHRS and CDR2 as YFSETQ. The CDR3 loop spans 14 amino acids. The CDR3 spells CASFPGGMNTEAFF. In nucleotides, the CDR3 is TGCGCCAGCTTTCCAGGGGGCATGAACACTGAAGCTTTCTTT.

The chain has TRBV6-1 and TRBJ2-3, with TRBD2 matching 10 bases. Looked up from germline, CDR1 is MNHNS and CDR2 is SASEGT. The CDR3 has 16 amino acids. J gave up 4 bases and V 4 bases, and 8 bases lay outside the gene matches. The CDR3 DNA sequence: TGTGCCAGCAGTGGGGTCAATAGCGGGGGGCCAGATACGCAGTATTTT. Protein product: CASSGVNSGGPDTQYF.

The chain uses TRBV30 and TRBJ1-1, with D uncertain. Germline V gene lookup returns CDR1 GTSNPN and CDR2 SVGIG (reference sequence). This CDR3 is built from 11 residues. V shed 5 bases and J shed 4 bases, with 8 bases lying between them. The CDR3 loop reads CAWWRGTEAFF. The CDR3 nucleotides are TGTGCCTGGTGGCGGGGCACTGAAGCTTTCTTT.

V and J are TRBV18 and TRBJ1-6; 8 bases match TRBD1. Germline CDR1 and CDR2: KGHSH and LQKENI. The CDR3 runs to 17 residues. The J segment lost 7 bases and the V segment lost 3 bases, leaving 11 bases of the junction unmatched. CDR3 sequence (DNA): TGTGCCAGCTCACCCCCGGCATCCGGGACAGGCAATTCACCCCTCCACTTT. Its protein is CASSPPASGTGNSPLHF.

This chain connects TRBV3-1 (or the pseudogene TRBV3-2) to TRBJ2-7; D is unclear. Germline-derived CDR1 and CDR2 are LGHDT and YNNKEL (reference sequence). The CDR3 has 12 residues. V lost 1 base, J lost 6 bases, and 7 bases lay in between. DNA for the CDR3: TGTGCCAGCAGCCAAGTCTGGAGCGAGCAGTACTTC. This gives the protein CASSQVWSEQYF.

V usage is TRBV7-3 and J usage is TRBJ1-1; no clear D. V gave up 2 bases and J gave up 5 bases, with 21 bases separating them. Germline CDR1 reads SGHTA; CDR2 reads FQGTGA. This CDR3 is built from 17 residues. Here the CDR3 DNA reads TGTGCCAGCAGCTTAGTGGGAACACCCACGCGGGGTACTGAAGCTTTCTTT. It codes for CASSLVGTPTRGTEAFF.

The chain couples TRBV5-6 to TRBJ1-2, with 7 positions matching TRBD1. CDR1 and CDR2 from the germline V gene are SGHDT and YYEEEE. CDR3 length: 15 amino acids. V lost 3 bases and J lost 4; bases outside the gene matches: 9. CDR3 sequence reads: CASSSRYTGAYGYTF. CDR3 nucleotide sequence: TGTGCCAGCAGCTCGCGCTATACAGGGGCCTATGGCTACACCTTC.

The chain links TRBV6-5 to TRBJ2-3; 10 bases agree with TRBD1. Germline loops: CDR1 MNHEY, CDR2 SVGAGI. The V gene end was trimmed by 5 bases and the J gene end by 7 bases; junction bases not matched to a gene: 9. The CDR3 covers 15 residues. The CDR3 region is CASSPPGQGTHTQYF. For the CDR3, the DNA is TGTGCCAGCAGTCCACCGGGACAGGGGACTCATACGCAGTATTTT.

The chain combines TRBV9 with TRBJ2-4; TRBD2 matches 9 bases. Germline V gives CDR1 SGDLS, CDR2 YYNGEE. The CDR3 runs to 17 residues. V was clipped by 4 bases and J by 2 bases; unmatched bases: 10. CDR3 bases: TGTGCCAGCAGCCCCAACTTAGCGGGGGAGTCCAAAAACATTCAGTACTTC. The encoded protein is CASSPNLAGESKNIQYF.

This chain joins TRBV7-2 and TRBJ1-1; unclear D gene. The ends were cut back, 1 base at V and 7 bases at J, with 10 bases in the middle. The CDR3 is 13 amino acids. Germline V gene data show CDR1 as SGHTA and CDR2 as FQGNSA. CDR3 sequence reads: CASSLVIRDEAFF. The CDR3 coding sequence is TGTGCCAGCAGCTTAGTGATTCGCGATGAAGCTTTCTTT.

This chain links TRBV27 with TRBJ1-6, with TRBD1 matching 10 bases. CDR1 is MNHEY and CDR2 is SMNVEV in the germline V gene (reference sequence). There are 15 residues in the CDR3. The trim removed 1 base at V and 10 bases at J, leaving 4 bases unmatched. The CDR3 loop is CASSLYGTGVSPLHF. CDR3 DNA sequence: TGTGCCAGCAGTTTATACGGGACAGGGGTATCACCCCTCCACTTT.

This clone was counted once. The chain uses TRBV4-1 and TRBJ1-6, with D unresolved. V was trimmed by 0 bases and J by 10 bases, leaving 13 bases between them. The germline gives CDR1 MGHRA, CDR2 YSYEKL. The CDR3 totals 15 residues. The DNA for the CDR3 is TGCGCCAGCAGCCAAGATTGGGCACGAGGGTCACCCCTCCACTTT. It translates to CASSQDWARGSPLHF.

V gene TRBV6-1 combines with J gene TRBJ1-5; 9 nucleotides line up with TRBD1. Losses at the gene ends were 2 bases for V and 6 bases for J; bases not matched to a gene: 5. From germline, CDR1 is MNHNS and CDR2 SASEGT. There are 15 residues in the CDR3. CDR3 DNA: TGTGCCAGCAGTGAATTGGTGACAGGGGGTCAGCCCCAGCATTTT. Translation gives CASSELVTGGQPQHF.

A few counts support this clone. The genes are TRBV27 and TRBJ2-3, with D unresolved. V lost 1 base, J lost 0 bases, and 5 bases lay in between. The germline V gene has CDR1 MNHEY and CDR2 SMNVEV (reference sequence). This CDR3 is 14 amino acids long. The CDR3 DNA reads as TGTGCCAGCAGTTTATTGGGCAGCACAGATACGCAGTATTTT. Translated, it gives CASSLLGSTDTQYF.

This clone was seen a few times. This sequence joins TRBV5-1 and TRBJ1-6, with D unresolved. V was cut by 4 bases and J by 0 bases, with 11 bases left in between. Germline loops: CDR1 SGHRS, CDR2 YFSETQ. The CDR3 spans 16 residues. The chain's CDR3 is CASSVLTSSYNSPLHF. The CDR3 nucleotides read TGCGCCAGCAGCGTGCTCACTAGCTCCTATAATTCACCCCTCCACTTT.